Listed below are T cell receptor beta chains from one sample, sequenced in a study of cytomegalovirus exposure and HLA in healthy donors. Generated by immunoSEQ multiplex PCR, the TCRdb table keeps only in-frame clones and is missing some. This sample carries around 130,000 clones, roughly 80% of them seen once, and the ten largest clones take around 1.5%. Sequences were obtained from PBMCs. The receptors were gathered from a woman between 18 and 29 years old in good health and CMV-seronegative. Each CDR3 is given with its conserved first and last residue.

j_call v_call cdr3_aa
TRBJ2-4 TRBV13 CASSRTGGRENSQYF
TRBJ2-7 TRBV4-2 CASSPSPGTDSYEQYF
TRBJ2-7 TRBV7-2 CASSPAVAYEQYF
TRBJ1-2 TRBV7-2 CASSLASRGYTF
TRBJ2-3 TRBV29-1 CSLRQGGSADTQYF
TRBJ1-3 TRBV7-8 CASSLGGRVGNTIYF
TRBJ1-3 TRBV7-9 CASSWPRIGNTIYF
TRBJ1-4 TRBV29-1 CSVGTAEKLFF
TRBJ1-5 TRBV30 CAWSVVGGPKPQHF
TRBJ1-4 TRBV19 CASNRQSSGNEKLFF
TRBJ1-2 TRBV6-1 CASRYRDGYTF
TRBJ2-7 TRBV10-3 CAISPATGLGPQGSVDEQYF
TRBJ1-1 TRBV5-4 CASSSGVNTEAFF
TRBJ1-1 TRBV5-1 CASSLTGQNTEAFF
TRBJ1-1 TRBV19 CASSNDRLTNTEAFF
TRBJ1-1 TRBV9 CASSVSTGNTEAFF
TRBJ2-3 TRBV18 CASSPWGGSTDTQYF
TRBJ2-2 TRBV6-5 CASSPLSVLGELFF
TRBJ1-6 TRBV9 CASSGLGGHNSPLHF
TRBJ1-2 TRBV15 CATSRDGRGKSYGYTF
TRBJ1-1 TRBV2 CASRDDRGRLGTEAFF
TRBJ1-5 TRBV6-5 CASSYSGGKAQPQHF
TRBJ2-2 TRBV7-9 CSSWTSAKPGELFF
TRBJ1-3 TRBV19 CASSIGRQASSGNTIYF
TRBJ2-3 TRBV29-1 CSSTPPLAVGTDTQYF
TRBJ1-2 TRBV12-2 CASRPLGGAEGYTF
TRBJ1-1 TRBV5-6 CASSLVGQENWGGEAFF
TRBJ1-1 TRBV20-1 CSVARGEAFF
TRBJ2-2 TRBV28 CASSRSSGAFTGELFF
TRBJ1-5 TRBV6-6 CASSSGTISNQPQHF
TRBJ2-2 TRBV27 CASSLLGREGNTGELFF
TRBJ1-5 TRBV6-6 CASSNRVLNSNQPQHF
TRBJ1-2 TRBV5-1 CASSLAGMGGYTF
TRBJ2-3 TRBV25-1 CASSELGDSTDTQYF
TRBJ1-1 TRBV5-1 CASSFDTNTEAFF
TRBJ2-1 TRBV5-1 CASSRSGQGFDNEQFF
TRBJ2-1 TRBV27 CASRTGVNEQFF
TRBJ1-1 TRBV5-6 CASTKRWTSEAFF
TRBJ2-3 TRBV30 CACEWRGADTQYF
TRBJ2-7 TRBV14 CASSQDKGEGWSSYEQYF
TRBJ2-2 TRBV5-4 CASSLALAGFTGELFF
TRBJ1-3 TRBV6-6 CASSFADSGNTIYF
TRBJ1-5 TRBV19 CASSPTGPNQPQHF
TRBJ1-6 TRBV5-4 CASNHGTEVNSPLHF
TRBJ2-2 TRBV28 CASRPSRGLSFNGELFF
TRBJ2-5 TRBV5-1 CASSALTKETQYF
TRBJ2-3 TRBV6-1 CASTEGLAGSDTQYF
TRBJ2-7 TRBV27 CASTRVTGVGTYEQYF
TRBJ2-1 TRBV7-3 CASSSGLAGGRNEQFF
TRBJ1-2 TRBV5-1 CASSLAGTGTNYGYTF
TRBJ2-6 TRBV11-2 CASSPLQTPGANGLTF
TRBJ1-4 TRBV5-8 CASSLGQGLNEKLFF
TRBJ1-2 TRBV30 CAWSDGDSYYGYTF
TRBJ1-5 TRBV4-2 CASSQVIRTGARGNQPQHF